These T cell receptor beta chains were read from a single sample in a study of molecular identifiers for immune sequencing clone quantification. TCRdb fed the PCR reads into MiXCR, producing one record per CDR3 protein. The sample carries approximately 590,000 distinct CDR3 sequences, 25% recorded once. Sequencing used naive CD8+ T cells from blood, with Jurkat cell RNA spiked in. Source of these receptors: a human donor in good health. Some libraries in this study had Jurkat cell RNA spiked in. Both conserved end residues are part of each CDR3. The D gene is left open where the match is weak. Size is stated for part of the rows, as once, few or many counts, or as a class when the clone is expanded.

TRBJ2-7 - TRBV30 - TGTGCCTGGAGTGGGACAGCGCACTACGAGCAGTACTTC CAWSGTAHYEQYF
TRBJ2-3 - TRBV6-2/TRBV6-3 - TGTGCCAGCAGGACCCGGACGGGAGATACGCAGTATTTT CASRTRTGDTQYF
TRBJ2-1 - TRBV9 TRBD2 TGTGCCAGCAGCCCCAGCGGGGCGCCCAATGAGCAGTTCTTC CASSPSGAPNEQFF
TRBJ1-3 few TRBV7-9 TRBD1 TGTGCCAGCAGCTCGTCACCCCAGGGGGACAACACCATATATTTT CASSSSPQGDNTIYF
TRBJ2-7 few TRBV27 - TGTGCCAGCAGTATTGCGGCTTCCTACGAGCAGTACTTC CASSIAASYEQYF
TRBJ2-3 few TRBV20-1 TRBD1 TGCAGTGCTACCCAGGGGGAAAGCACAGATACGCAGTATTTT CSATQGESTDTQYF
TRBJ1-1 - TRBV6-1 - TGTGCCAGCGCATCGTACAGGACCAACACTGAAGCTTTCTTT CASASYRTNTEAFF
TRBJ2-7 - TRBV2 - TGTGCGAGCAGCTCGTTCTCGCTAGACGAGCAGTGCTTC CASSSFSLDEQCF
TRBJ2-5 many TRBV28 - TGTGCCAGCAGTTTAGGTGCGGCAACCCAAGAGACCCAGTACTTC CASSLGAATQETQYF
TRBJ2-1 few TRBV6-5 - TGTGCCAGCAGGGGGGTAGCGGATTACAATGAGCAGTTCTTC CASRGVADYNEQFF
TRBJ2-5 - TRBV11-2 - TGTGCCAGCAGCTCATCAGGGGTCCAAGAGACCCAGTACTTC CASSSSGVQETQYF
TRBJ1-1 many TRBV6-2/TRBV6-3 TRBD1 TGTGCCAGCAGGAGAAGGGACAGACAGAACACTGAAGCTTTCTTT CASRRRDRQNTEAFF
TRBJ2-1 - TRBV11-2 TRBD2 TGTGCCAGCACCTACGGGCTAGCGGGAGATTATAATGAGCAGTTCTTC CASTYGLAGDYNEQFF
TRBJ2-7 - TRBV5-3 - TGTGCCAGCAGCTCGGTAAGGTTTAGTGAGCAGTACTTC CASSSVRFSEQYF
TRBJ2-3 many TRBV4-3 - TGCGCCAGCAGCTCTACAGGCCACAGCGCAGATACGCAGTATTTT CASSSTGHSADTQYF
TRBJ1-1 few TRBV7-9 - TGTGCCAGCAGCTTAGCGATCGGACAGAACACTGAAGCTTTCTTT CASSLAIGQNTEAFF
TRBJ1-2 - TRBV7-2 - TGTGCCAGCAGCTTCACAGCAGAACCTACGGAAGTCAGCTATGGCTACACCTTC CASSFTAEPTEVSYGYTF
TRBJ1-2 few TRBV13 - TGTGCCAGCAGCTTGGAAGAGACCGGTAATTTCAACTATGGCTACACCTTC CASSLEETGNFNYGYTF
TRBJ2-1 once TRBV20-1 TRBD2 TGCAGTGCTAAACCGCTAGCGGGGGCTTACAACGAGCAGTTCTTC CSAKPLAGAYNEQFF
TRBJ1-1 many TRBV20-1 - TGCAGTGCTAGCCCCTTGGGGGGAATGGGAACTGAAGCTTTCTTT CSASPLGGMGTEAFF
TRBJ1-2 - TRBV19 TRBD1 TGTGCCAGTAGTGCCGGACAGGGGTATGGCTACACCTTC CASSAGQGYGYTF
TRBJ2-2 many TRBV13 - TGTGCCAGCAGCTTAGAGGGAGAGTCTGCCGGGGAGCTGTTTTTT CASSLEGESAGELFF
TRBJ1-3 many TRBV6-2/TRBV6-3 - TGTGCCAGCAGTTACTCCAGCGGAAACACCATATATTTT CASSYSSGNTIYF
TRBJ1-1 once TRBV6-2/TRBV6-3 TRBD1 TGTGCCAGCAGACGACAGGGGGACACTGAAGTTTTCTTT CASRRQGDTEVFF
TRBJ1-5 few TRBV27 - TGTGCCAGCAGTTTTGGTCAGCGCAATCAGCCCCAGCATTTT CASSFGQRNQPQHF
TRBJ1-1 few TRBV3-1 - TGTGCCAGCAGCCAAGTTGGGGTTTTGGACACTGAAGCTTTCTTT CASSQVGVLDTEAFF
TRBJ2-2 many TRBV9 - TGTGCCAGCAGCGAGCCGTCGAACACCGGGGAGCTGTTTTTT CASSEPSNTGELFF
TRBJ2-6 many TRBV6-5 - TGTGCCAGCAGGACGTTCGACAGGCTCCGGTCTGGGGCCAACGTCCTGACTTTC CASRTFDRLRSGANVLTF
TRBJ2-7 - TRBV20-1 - TGCAGTGCTAGAGATCGGGAGCCCTACGAGCAGTACTTC CSARDREPYEQYF
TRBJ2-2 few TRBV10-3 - TGTGCCATCAGTGAGCCAAGGGTGGTCGATCTCAGCGGCGAGCTGTTTTTT CAISEPRVVDLSGELFF
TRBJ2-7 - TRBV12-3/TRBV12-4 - TGTGCCAGCAGTTACCGGACAGAGAGCTCCTACGAGCAGTACTTC CASSYRTESSYEQYF
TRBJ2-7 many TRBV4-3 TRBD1 TGCGCCAGCAGCCAAGATTGGAGTCGGACAGGGGTCTACGAGCAGTACTTC CASSQDWSRTGVYEQYF
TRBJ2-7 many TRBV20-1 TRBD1 TGCAGTGCTAGAGATGAGGCAGGGGGTCGGTACGAGCAGTACTTC CSARDEAGGRYEQYF
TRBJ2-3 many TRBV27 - TGTGCCAGCAGCTTAGTCGGGGGCGCAGATACGCAGTATTTT CASSLVGGADTQYF
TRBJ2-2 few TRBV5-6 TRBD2 TGTGCCAGCAGCTTGGGAGCGGGAGCGGCCGGGGAGCTGTTTTTT CASSLGAGAAGELFF
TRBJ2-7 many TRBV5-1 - TGCGCCAGCAGCTTGGTTCAGGGAAGTCCCTACGAGCAGTACTTC CASSLVQGSPYEQYF
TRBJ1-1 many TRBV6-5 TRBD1 TGTGCCAGCAGTTACGATCAGGGGGCGCTCACTGAAGCTTTCTTT CASSYDQGALTEAFF
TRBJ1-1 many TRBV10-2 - TGCGCCAGCAGGCACTCGGTCGGAGGAGCTTTCTTT CASRHSVGGAFF
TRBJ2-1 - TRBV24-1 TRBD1 TGTGCCACCAGTGATCGACAGGGGCGAGGTTTGGATGATTGGACCATCAACAATGAGCAGTTCTTC CATSDRQGRGLDDWTINNEQFF
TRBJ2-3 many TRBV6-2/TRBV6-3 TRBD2 TGTGCCAGCAGTTACGGGACTAACTATGCGCAGTATTTT CASSYGTNYAQYF
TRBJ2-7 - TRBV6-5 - TGTGCGAGCAGTACAGGGTTGACCTACGAGCAGTACTTC CASSTGLTYEQYF
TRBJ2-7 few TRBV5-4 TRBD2 TGTGCCAGCAGCCCGGCCAGCGGGAGGGTTGACGAGCAGTACTTC CASSPASGRVDEQYF
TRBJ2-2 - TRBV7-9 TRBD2 TGTGCCAGCAGCTATCTAGCGGGGGGAAACACCGGGGAGCTGTATTTT CASSYLAGGNTGELYF
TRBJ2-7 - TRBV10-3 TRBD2 TGTGCCATCATGGGTAGCGGGGACCACGAGCAGTACTTC CAIMGSGDHEQYF
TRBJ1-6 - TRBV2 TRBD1 TGTGCCAGCAGTGCCGGACAGGGGGCCGCACCCCTCCACTTT CASSAGQGAAPLHF
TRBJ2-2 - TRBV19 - TGTGCCAGTAGTATCCATCCGGGACGGGAAAACACCGGGGAGCTGTTTTTT CASSIHPGRENTGELFF
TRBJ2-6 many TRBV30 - TGTGCCTGCCGATTAGGGGGGGCCAACGTCCTGACTTTC CACRLGGANVLTF
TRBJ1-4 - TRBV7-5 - - CIPVPEAWDSEKLFF
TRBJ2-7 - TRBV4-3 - TGCGCCAGCAGTGCAGGGTTTGGGGCCTACGAGCAGTACTTC CASSAGFGAYEQYF
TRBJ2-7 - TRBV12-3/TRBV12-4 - TGTGCCAGCAGTTTCATCCCCGGACGCTCAGCACCAGAATACGAGCAGGACTTC CASSFIPGRSAPEYEQDF
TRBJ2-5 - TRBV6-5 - TGTGCCAGCAGCCTCCTCCAACAGGGGCCCGGGGGGGAGACCCAGTACTTC CASSLLQQGPGGETQYF
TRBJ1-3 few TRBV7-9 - TGTGCCAGCAGCCCAGCGGCCGGAAACACCATATATTTT CASSPAAGNTIYF
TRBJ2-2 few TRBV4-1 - TGCGCCAGCAGCCAAGACCCGGGCACACTTGCCGGGGAGCTGTTTTTT CASSQDPGTLAGELFF
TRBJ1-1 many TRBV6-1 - TGTGCCAGCAGTGAAGGTGGGCAGGAAGCTTTCTTT CASSEGGQEAFF
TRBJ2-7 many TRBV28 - TGTGCCAGCAGTGACCATCCCTCAGGGAGGGGGTACGAGCAGTACTTC CASSDHPSGRGYEQYF